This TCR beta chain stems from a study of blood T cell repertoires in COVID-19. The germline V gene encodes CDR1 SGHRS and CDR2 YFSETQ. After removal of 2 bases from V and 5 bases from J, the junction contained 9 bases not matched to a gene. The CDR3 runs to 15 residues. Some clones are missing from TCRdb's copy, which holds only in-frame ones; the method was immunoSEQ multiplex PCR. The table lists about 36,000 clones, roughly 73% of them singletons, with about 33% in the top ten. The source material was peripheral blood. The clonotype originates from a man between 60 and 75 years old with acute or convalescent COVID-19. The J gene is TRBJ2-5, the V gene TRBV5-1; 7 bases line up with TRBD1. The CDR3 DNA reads TGCGCCAGCAGCTTACAACTGACAGGGCCGGAGACCCAGTACTTC. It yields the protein CASSLQLTGPETQYF.